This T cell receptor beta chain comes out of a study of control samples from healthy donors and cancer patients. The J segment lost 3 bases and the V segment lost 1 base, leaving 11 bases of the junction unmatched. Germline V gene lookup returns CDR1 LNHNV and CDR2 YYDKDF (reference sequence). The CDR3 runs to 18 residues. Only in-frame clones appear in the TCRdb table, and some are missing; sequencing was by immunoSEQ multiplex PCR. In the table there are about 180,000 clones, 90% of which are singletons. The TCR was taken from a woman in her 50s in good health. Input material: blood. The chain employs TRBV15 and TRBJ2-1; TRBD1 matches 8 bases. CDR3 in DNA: TGTGCCACCAGCAGAGCCCCCCTTGGACAGGGCTACTACAATGAGCAGTTCTTC. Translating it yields CATSRAPLGQGYYNEQFF.